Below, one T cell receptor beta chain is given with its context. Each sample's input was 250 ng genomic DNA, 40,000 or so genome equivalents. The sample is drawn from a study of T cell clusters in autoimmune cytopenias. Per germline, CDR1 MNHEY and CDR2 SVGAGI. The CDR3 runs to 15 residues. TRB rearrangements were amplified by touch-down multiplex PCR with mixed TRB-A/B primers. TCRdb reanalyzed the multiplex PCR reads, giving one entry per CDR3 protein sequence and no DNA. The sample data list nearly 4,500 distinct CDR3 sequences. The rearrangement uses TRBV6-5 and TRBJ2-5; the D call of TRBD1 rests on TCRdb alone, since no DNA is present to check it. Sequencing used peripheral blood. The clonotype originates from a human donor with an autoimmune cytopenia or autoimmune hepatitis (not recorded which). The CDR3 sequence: CASSYTGQGQETQYF.